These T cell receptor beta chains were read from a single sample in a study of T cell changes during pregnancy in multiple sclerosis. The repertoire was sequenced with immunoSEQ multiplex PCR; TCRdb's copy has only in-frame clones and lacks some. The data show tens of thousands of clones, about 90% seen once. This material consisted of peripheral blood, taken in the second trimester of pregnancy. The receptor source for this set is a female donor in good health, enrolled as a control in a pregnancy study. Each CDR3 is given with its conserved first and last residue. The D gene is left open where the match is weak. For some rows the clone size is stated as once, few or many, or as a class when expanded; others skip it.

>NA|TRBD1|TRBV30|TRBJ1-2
TGTGCCTGGGGGACAGCAAGCTACACCTTC
CAWGTASYTF
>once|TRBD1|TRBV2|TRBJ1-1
TGTGCCAGCAGGGGGGGACAGCCTGAAGCTTTCTTT
CASRGGQPEAFF
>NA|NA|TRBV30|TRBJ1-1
TGTGCCTGGAGTGCAGGGGCTGAAGCTTTCTTT
CAWSAGAEAFF
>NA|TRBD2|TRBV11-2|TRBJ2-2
TGTGCCAGCAGGCCCGGACAGCGGGGGGGTAGCGGGGAGCTGTTTTTT
CASRPGQRGGSGELFF
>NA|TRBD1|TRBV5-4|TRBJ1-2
TGTGCCAGCAGGGGGGACAGGGGGAGTTATGGCTACACCTTC
CASRGDRGSYGYTF
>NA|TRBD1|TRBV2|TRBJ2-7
TGTGCCAGCAGTGACGGACAGGGAGCGTACGAGCAGTACTTC
CASSDGQGAYEQYF
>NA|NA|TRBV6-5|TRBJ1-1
TGTGCCAGCAGCCGGTCGGGGATCACTGAAGCTTTCTTT
CASSRSGITEAFF
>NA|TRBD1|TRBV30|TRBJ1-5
TGTGCCTGGAGTGCCCGGGACAGACTTCAGCCCCAGCATTTT
CAWSARDRLQPQHF
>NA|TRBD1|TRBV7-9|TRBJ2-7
TGTGCCAGCAGCTTTGACAGGGAGCTCTTCTACGAGCAGTACTTC
CASSFDRELFYEQYF
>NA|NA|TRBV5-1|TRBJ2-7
TGCGCCAGCAGCTTGGGGGGGCAGGGCGAGCAGTACTTC
CASSLGGQGEQYF
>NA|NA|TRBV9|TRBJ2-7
TGTGCCAGCAGCGCCGAACCCGACAGCTACGAGCAGTACTTC
CASSAEPDSYEQYF
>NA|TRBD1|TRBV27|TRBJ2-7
TGTGCCAGCAGTCAAACCCACCCAGTTGGGACAGGGTCCGACGAGCAGTACTTC
CASSQTHPVGTGSDEQYF
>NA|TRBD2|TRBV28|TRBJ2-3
TGTGCCAGCAGTCCCGAGACTAGCGGCCGCACAGATACGCAGTATTTT
CASSPETSGRTDTQYF
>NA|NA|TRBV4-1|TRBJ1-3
TGCGCCAGCAGCCCCCGGGGAAGTAGCGACACCATATATTTT
CASSPRGSSDTIYF
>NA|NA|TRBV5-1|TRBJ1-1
TGCGCCAGCAGCTTGGTCAGGCATACAAACACTGAAGCTTTCTTT
CASSLVRHTNTEAFF
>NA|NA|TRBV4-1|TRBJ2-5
TGCGCCAGCAGTCAAGGATCAGGGATGCGGGAGACCCAGTACTTC
CASSQGSGMRETQYF
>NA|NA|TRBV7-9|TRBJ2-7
TGTGCCAGCAGCTTATCGGGGTGGGATGGGGAGCAGTACTTC
CASSLSGWDGEQYF
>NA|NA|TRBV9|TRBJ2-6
TGTGCCAGCAGCGACCAACAGGGGGGGTTCTCTGGGGCCAACGTCCTGACTTTC
CASSDQQGGFSGANVLTF
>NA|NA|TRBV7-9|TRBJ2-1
TGTGCCAGCAGCCACTCGCCGAACAGGGTATTGTCCAATGAGCAGTTCTTC
CASSHSPNRVLSNEQFF
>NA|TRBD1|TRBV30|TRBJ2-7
TGTGCCTGGTCAAGACAGGGGCGCGAGCAGTACTTC
CAWSRQGREQYF
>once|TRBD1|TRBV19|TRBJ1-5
TGTGCCAGTAGCCCCCAGGGGGTGCAGCCCCAGCATTTT
CASSPQGVQPQHF
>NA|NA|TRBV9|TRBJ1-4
TGTGCCAGCAGCGTAGCTAGCATCCCATCGGGCGAAAAACTGTTTTTT
CASSVASIPSGEKLFF
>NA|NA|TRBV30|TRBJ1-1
TGTGCCTGGACGTACAGGGACATGAACACTGAAGCTTTCTTT
CAWTYRDMNTEAFF
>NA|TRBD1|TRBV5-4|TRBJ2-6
TGTGCCAGCAGTCCGGGACAGCAAAGAGGGGCCAACGTCCTGACTTTC
CASSPGQQRGANVLTF
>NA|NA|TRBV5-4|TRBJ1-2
TGTGCCAGCAGCCCGAGGGGGGGGGCCAACTATGGCTACACCTTC
CASSPRGGANYGYTF
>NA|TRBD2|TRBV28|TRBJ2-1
TGTGCCAGCAGTCACCTTAGCGGGAGACCCAATGAGCAGTTCTTC
CASSHLSGRPNEQFF
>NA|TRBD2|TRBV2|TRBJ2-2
TGTGCCAGCAGTGAGGGACTAGCGGGGAGCACCGGGGAGCTGTTTTTT
CASSEGLAGSTGELFF
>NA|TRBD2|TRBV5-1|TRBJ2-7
TGCGCCAGCAGCCCACGGGCTAGCGGGGTCTCCTACGAGCAGTACTTC
CASSPRASGVSYEQYF
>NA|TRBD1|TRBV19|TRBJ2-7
TGTGCCAGTGGACAGGGGATTTACGAGCAGTACTTC
CASGQGIYEQYF
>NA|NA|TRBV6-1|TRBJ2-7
TGTGCCAGCGCGGGGAACCGGCCCCTCGAGCAGTACTTC
CASAGNRPLEQYF
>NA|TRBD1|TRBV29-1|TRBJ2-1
TGCAGCGGATCCGGGACAGGCCTCAATGAGCAGTTCTTC
CSGSGTGLNEQFF
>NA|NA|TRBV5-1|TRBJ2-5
TGCGCCAGCAGCAGGGGGGGGCAAGAGACCCAGTACTTC
CASSRGGQETQYF
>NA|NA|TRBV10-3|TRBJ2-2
TGTGCCATCAGTGAGGTCAGCGCGAACACCGGGGAGCTGTTTTTT
CAISEVSANTGELFF
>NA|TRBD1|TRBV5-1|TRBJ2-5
TGCGCCAGCAGCTGGGCGACAGGGTTAAGGGAGACCCAGTACTTC
CASSWATGLRETQYF
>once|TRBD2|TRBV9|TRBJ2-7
TGTGCCAGCAGCGGGACTAGCGGGGTCTCCTACGAGCAGTACTTC
CASSGTSGVSYEQYF
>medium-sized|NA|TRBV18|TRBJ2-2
TGTGCCAGCTCACCAAGCGGAGCCCAACCAACCGGGGAGCTGTTTTTT
CASSPSGAQPTGELFF
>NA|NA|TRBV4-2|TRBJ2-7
TGTGCCAGCAGCCAAGATTTGGAGGGGGCGGCGGGCGAGCAGTACTTC
CASSQDLEGAAGEQYF
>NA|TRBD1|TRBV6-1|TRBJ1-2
TGTGCCAGCAGTGAAGGGACAGGGGGCGCGGGGAGTTATGGCTACACCTTC
CASSEGTGGAGSYGYTF
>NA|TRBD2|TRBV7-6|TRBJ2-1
TGTGCCAGCAGCGGGGGGGGACTAGCGGGCGGTGGTCGCTCCTACAATGAGCAGTTCTTC
CASSGGGLAGGGRSYNEQFF
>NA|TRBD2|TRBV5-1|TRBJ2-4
TGCGCCAGCAGCTCTTTAGCGGGATTGGGCAAAAACATTCAGTACTTC
CASSSLAGLGKNIQYF
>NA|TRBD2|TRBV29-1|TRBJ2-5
TGCAGCGTTGAAGATCTTTTTTGGCTAGCGGGGGCAAGGCGGTACCAAGAGACCCAGTACTTC
CSVEDLFWLAGARRYQETQYF
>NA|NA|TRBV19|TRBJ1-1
TGTGCCAGTAGTCCAGGGATGAACACTGAAGCTTTCTTT
CASSPGMNTEAFF
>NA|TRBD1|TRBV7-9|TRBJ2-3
TGTGCCAGCAGCCCTAAATGGGGTAGGGGGCGAGGCACAGATACGCAGTATTTT
CASSPKWGRGRGTDTQYF
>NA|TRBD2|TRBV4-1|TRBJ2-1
TGCGCCAGCAGCCAAGGTCGCGGGGGGGGCGATGAGCAGTTCTTC
CASSQGRGGGDEQFF
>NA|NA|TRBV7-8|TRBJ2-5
TGTGCCAGCAGTTCTCCGGCGGCGACCCAGTACTTC
CASSSPAATQYF
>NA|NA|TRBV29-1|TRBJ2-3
TGCAGCGGGGGGGGGCTAGGCTTAGATACGCAGTATTTT
CSGGGLGLDTQYF
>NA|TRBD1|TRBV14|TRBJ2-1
TGTGCCAGCAGCCGATACTCCGGGACAGGGGACAATGAGCAGTTCTTC
CASSRYSGTGDNEQFF
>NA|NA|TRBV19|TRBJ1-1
TGTGCCAGTTTCACAGGGTGGATGAACACTGAAGCTTTCTTT
CASFTGWMNTEAFF
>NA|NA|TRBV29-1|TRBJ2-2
TGCAGCGTTGAAGAAATTCGACAGGTCGGCACCGGGGAGCTGTTTTTT
CSVEEIRQVGTGELFF
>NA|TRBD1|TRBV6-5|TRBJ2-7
TGTGCCAGCCAGCTTCCAGGGGGCAACTACGAGCAGTACTTC
CASQLPGGNYEQYF
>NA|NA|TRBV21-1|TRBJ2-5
TGTGCCAGCAGCAGACGGGACACTGGGCTTGGCGAGACCCAGTACTTC
CASSRRDTGLGETQYF
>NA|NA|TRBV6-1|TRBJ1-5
TGTGCCAGCAATCCAGGGGGCAATCAGCCCCAGCATTTT
CASNPGGNQPQHF
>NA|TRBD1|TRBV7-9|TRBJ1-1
TGTGCCAGCAGGGCCCAGGACAGGAGTTCCACTGAAGCTTTCTTT
CASRAQDRSSTEAFF